Presented here are 27 T cell receptor beta chains from one specimen sequenced in a study of cytomegalovirus exposure and HLA in healthy donors. Vbeta (60) and Jbeta (13) primers were used in the PCR. TCRdb keeps only in-frame clones here, not all; method: immunoSEQ multiplex PCR. The sample lists fewer than 120,000 clones, 76% occurring once. Sequencing was performed on PBMCs. The receptor source for this set is a young man in good health and CMV-seropositive.

This clone was observed a handful of times. This chain joins TRBV30 and TRBJ2-5, with 7 positions matching TRBD2. The CDR3 loop spans 13 amino acids. V dropped 2 bases and J dropped 5; count of bases not matched to a gene: 5. Germline V gives CDR1 GTSNPN, CDR2 SVGIG (reference sequence). The CDR3 protein is CAWSPPGGETQYF. The CDR3 DNA sequence: TGTGCCTGGAGTCCCCCCGGGGGGGAGACCCAGTACTTC. Full variable domain (outside the CDR3, taken from reference TRBV30 and TRBJ2-5): SQTIHQWPATLVQPVGSPLSLECTVEGTSNPNLYWYRQAAGRGLQLLFYSVGIGQISSEVPQNLSASRPQDRQFILSSKKLLLSDSGFYLCAWSPPGGETQYFGPGTRLLVL.

The V and J genes are TRBV11-2 and TRBJ1-6; 7 bases match TRBD1. Germline V gene sequence: CDR1 SGHAT, CDR2 FQNNGV. The CDR3 spans 18 residues. V shed 1 base and J 8 bases; nucleotides not matched to a gene: 14. Here the CDR3 reads CASSLGIRLRGSDSPLHF. The DNA of the CDR3 is TGTGCCAGCAGCTTAGGGATACGACTCAGGGGGTCGGATTCACCCCTCCACTTT.

This clone was picked up a small number of times. The chain has TRBV7-9 and TRBJ1-2; D unclear. Germline CDR1 SEHNR, CDR2 FQNEAQ (reference sequence). V was shortened by 3 bases and J by 3 bases, with 8 bases between the two germline ends. The CDR3 consists of 13 residues. The CDR3 spells CASSFRGDYGYTF. CDR3 coding DNA: TGTGCCAGCAGCTTCCGCGGGGACTATGGCTACACCTTC. Supplemented by reference TRBV7-9 and TRBJ1-2, the full variable domain reads DTGVSQNPRHKITKRGQNVTFRCDPISEHNRLYWYRQTLGQGPEFLTYFQNEAQLEKSRLLSDRFSAERPKGSFSTLEIQRTEQGDSAMYLCASSFRGDYGYTFGSGTRLTVV.

V gene TRBV10-3 combines with J gene TRBJ2-2, with TRBD1 identical over 8 bases. The CDR3 spans 15 residues. V lost 2 bases, J lost 4 bases, and 3 bases stayed unmatched. CDR1 and CDR2 from the germline V gene are ENHRY and SYGVKD. This CDR3 reads CAISEPDRGTGELFF. CDR3 nucleotides: TGTGCCATCAGTGAGCCAGACAGGGGCACCGGGGAGCTGTTTTTT.

The rearrangement joins TRBV7-9 to TRBJ2-3; 7 positions agree with TRBD2. There are 17 residues in the CDR3. The V and J ends lost 5 bases and 3 bases, in that order; junction bases with no gene match: 14. Per the germline V gene, CDR1 is SEHNR and CDR2 is FQNEAQ (reference sequence). This CDR3 is CASSAARGRVTTDTQYF. Here the CDR3 DNA reads TGTGCCAGCAGCGCGGCCCGGGGGAGGGTGACTACAGATACGCAGTATTTT.

The chain couples TRBV30 to TRBJ1-5; D remains ambiguous. Trimming pared 1 base from V and 4 bases from J, leaving 11 bases between. The CDR3 contains 14 residues. CDR1 is GTSNPN, CDR2 SVGIG, per germline (reference sequence). The DNA for the CDR3 is TGTGCCTGGAGTGCGGGAGATGGGAATCAGCCCCAGCATTTT. Translated: CAWSAGDGNQPQHF. Supplemented by reference TRBV30 and TRBJ1-5, the full variable domain reads SQTIHQWPATLVQPVGSPLSLECTVEGTSNPNLYWYRQAAGRGLQLLFYSVGIGQISSEVPQNLSASRPQDRQFILSSKKLLLSDSGFYLCAWSAGDGNQPQHFGDGTRLSIL.

This clone was counted a few times. The chain combines TRBV5-1 with TRBJ1-2; tentative D call: TRBD1 (6 bases). The V end was cut by 4 bases, the J end by 2 bases, with 15 bases between. Germline V gene data show CDR1 as SGHRS and CDR2 as YFSETQ. The CDR3 extends over 15 amino acids. In DNA, the CDR3 is TGCGCCAGCAGCCCGGCGGCAGGGGCCAACTATGGCTACACCTTC. Its protein product is CASSPAAGANYGYTF.

The chain employs TRBV7-9 and TRBJ2-2, with 8 bases aligning to TRBD1. The CDR3 is 14 residues long. V was clipped by 5 bases and J by 6 bases; unmatched bases: 5. Germline lookup yields CDR1 SEHNR and CDR2 FQNEAQ (reference sequence). The CDR3 sequence: CASSPGTGPGELFF. The DNA for the CDR3 is TGTGCCAGCAGCCCCGGGACAGGTCCCGGGGAGCTGTTTTTT.

This rearrangement joins TRBV19 to TRBJ1-5; 11 bases are a match to TRBD1. V lost 8 bases and J lost 4; bases outside the gene matches: 10. The germline V gene has CDR1 LNHDA and CDR2 SQIVND (reference sequence). The CDR3 contains 16 residues. The CDR3 DNA reads TGTGCCAGTGGACAGGGGGCTCGGTCGGGGAATCAGCCCCAGCATTTT. This translates into CASGQGARSGNQPQHF.

The rearrangement links TRBV9 to TRBJ2-1, with 12 nucleotides matching TRBD2. The CDR3 runs to 17 residues. V shed 2 bases and J 6 bases; nucleotides not matched to a gene: 9. CDR1 is SGDLS, CDR2 YYNGEE, per germline. The CDR3 coding sequence is TGTGCCAGCAGCGTTTTACCCCGGACTAGCGGGGCCAATGAGCAGTTCTTC. This codes for CASSVLPRTSGANEQFF. The entire variable domain, with the rest obtained from reference TRBV9 and TRBJ2-1, is as follows: DSGVTQTPKHLITATGQRVTLRCSPRSGDLSVYWYQQSLDQGLQFLIQYYNGEERAKGNILERFSAQQFPDLHSELNLSSLELGDSALYFCASSVLPRTSGANEQFFGPGTRLTVL.

This chain joins TRBV19 and TRBJ1-5, with a weak D call TRBD1 (5 bases). The germline gives CDR1 LNHDA, CDR2 SQIVND (reference sequence). V was pared by 3 bases and J by 3 bases, with 12 bases between. The CDR3 contains 15 residues. The DNA for the CDR3 is TGTGCCAGTAGTATCTTCCAGGGCAACAATCAGCCCCAGCATTTT. Its protein is CASSIFQGNNQPQHF.

This clone appeared a single time. This chain uses TRBV14 with TRBJ2-7; 9 bases fit TRBD1. CDR1 is SGHDN and CDR2 is FVKESK in the germline V gene. This CDR3 has 16 amino acids. J was trimmed by 3 bases and V by 3 bases; bases with no gene match: 9. CDR3 bases: TGTGCCAGCAGCCACGTACAGGGGGCGATCGGCTACGAGCAGTACTTC. It translates to CASSHVQGAIGYEQYF.

V and J are TRBV29-1 and TRBJ1-2; no definite D call. The germline CDR1 and CDR2 sequences are SQVTM and ANQGSEA. The germline V and J ends were trimmed by 4 bases and 9 bases, with 15 bases remaining between them. This CDR3 spans 12 amino acids. The CDR3, as DNA: TGCAGCGTTGCCCCCTCTCGGGGAAGCTACACCTTC. Amino acid sequence: CSVAPSRGSYTF.

The chain joins TRBV7-3 to TRBJ2-2; TRBD1 agrees at 7 bases. V trimming: 5 bases; J trimming: 3 bases; junction bases outside the gene matches: 3. Germline V gene lookup returns CDR1 SGHTA and CDR2 FQGTGA. This CDR3 contains 14 residues. CDR3 protein: CASSPTGDTGELFF. The CDR3 DNA follows: TGTGCCAGCAGCCCAACAGGGGACACCGGGGAGCTGTTTTTT.

V is TRBV9 and J is TRBJ2-7; D is uncertain. From germline, CDR1 is SGDLS and CDR2 YYNGEE. Between the trimmed V and J ends, which lost 4 bases and 0 bases, there was a span of 11 bases. This CDR3 region has 14 residues. CDR3 in amino acids: CASSLGVDSYEQYF. The DNA of the CDR3 is TGTGCCAGCAGCCTCGGAGTCGACTCCTACGAGCAGTACTTC.

Only a few counts were recorded for this clone. The V gene is TRBV9, the J gene TRBJ1-4, with D hard to call. CDR3 length: 17 residues. Germline CDR1 is SGDLS and CDR2 is YYNGEE. The V gene lost 0 bases and the J gene lost 0 bases, with 12 bases spanning the gap. The CDR3 loop is CASSVESHSTTNEKLFF. The DNA of the CDR3 is TGTGCCAGCAGCGTAGAGAGCCACAGCACAACTAATGAAAAACTGTTTTTT. The full variable domain, completed using reference TRBV9 and TRBJ1-4, is DSGVTQTPKHLITATGQRVTLRCSPRSGDLSVYWYQQSLDQGLQFLIQYYNGEERAKGNILERFSAQQFPDLHSELNLSSLELGDSALYFCASSVESHSTTNEKLFFGSGTQLSVL.

The chain carries TRBV7-2 and TRBJ2-1, with TRBD1 as a possible D gene (6 bases). The CDR3 runs 15 residues. V was shortened by 3 bases and J by 7 bases, with 16 bases between the two germline ends. CDR1 and CDR2 from the germline V gene are SGHTA and FQGNSA. CDR3 region: CASSLSGTIDNEQFF. The CDR3 DNA sequence: TGTGCCAGCAGCTTGTCTGGGACAATTGATAATGAGCAGTTCTTC.

V and J are TRBV19 and TRBJ1-2, with TRBD1 matching over 7 bases. Germline CDR1 is LNHDA and CDR2 is SQIVND (reference sequence). Unmatched junction bases numbered 5, after V lost 10 bases and J lost 0 bases. The CDR3 consists of 13 residues. The CDR3 nucleotides are TGTGCCACTGGGGACAGTTCTAACTATGGCTACACCTTC. Protein: CATGDSSNYGYTF.

The J gene is TRBJ1-2, the V gene TRBV9; D gene unclear. The CDR3 extends over 13 amino acids. Germline V CDR1 and CDR2: SGDLS, YYNGEE. With 2 bases removed from V and 8 bases from J, the gap between germline ends came to 13 bases. DNA for the CDR3: TGTGCCAGCAGCGTTGACGGTTCGAGGGGCTACACCTTC. Its protein product is CASSVDGSRGYTF.

The V call is TRBV6-5, the J call TRBJ1-5, with D uncertain. Between the trimmed V and J ends, which lost 5 bases and 11 bases, there was a span of 13 bases. The V gene's germline CDR1 is MNHEY and CDR2 SVGAGI. The CDR3 has 12 amino acids. This CDR3 is CASSMHPTAQHF. Written as DNA, the CDR3 is TGTGCCAGCAGTATGCACCCAACAGCCCAGCATTTT.

This clone was recorded only once. The J gene is TRBJ2-7, the V gene TRBV2, with TRBD2 matching 10 bases. CDR3 size: 14 residues. With V trimmed by 7 bases and J by 4 bases, 7 bases remained unmatched. The germline gives CDR1 SNHLY, CDR2 FYNNEI. CDR3 in DNA: TGTGCCAGCAACCTAGCGGGGGCATCATACGAGCAGTACTTC. It specifies CASNLAGASYEQYF. The full variable domain, in which reference TRBV2 and TRBJ2-7 provide the parts outside the CDR3, is EPEVTQTPSHQVTQMGQEVILRCVPISNHLYFYWYRQILGQKVEFLVSFYNNEISEKSEIFDDQFSVERPDGSNFTLKIRSTKLEDSAMYFCASNLAGASYEQYFGPGTRLTVT.

The sample holds a few counts of this clone. The chain carries TRBV2 and TRBJ2-3, with D uncertain. With 4 bases removed from V and 1 base from J, the gap between germline ends came to 9 bases. The CDR3 covers 14 residues. In germline, CDR1 is SNHLY, CDR2 FYNNEI. The CDR3 sequence is CASSVIIGTDTQYF. DNA for the CDR3: TGTGCCAGCAGTGTAATCATAGGCACAGATACGCAGTATTTT. Full variable domain (outside the CDR3, taken from reference TRBV2 and TRBJ2-3): EPEVTQTPSHQVTQMGQEVILRCVPISNHLYFYWYRQILGQKVEFLVSFYNNEISEKSEIFDDQFSVERPDGSNFTLKIRSTKLEDSAMYFCASSVIIGTDTQYFGPGTRLTVL.

CDR3 sequence reads: CASSFQGTREYEQYF. The CDR3 DNA reads TGTGCCAGCAGCTTCCAGGGAACGCGTGAGTACGAGCAGTACTTC. The chain uses TRBV11-2 and TRBJ2-7; perhaps TRBD1 as D (5 bases). In germline, CDR1 is SGHAT, CDR2 FQNNGV. The CDR3 extends over 15 amino acids. V gave up 3 bases and J gave up 4 bases, with 16 bases separating them.

The sample holds one count of this clone. V usage is TRBV7-2 and J usage is TRBJ2-1; 10 nucleotides align to TRBD2. V dropped 5 bases and J dropped 4; count of bases not matched to a gene: 2. The CDR3 loop spans 14 amino acids. Per germline, CDR1 SGHTA and CDR2 FQGNSA. The CDR3 DNA follows: TGTGCCAGCAGCCGGACTAGCGGTTACAATGAGCAGTTCTTC. This encodes CASSRTSGYNEQFF.

CDR3: CAINGQAGAQETQYF. As DNA, the CDR3 is TGTGCCATCAACGGACAGGCCGGCGCCCAAGAGACCCAGTACTTC. This chain links TRBV10-3 with TRBJ2-5; TRBD1 aligns across 7 bases. The junction had 9 bases not matched to a gene; V was cut back by 7 bases and J by 1 base. The CDR3 is 15 amino acids. The germline CDR1 and CDR2 sequences are ENHRY and SYGVKD.

The rearrangement links TRBV6-5 to TRBJ2-7; 10 nucleotides line up with TRBD2. V was clipped by 7 bases and J by 3 bases; unmatched bases: 3. Germline V lookup: CDR1 MNHEY, CDR2 SVGAGI. The CDR3 has 13 residues. CDR3 residues: CASTVAGGYEQYF. The CDR3 bases are TGTGCCAGCACCGTAGCGGGGGGCTACGAGCAGTACTTC.

This clone was seen a handful of times. This chain joins TRBV19 and TRBJ1-1, with a weak D call TRBD1 (6 bases). CDR1 is LNHDA and CDR2 is SQIVND in the germline V gene (reference sequence). V lost 3 bases to trimming and J lost 4 bases, with 15 bases between them. This CDR3 region has 15 residues. CDR3 in amino acids: CASSMGTGSPTEAFF. DNA of the CDR3: TGTGCCAGTAGTATGGGAACAGGGAGCCCCACTGAAGCTTTCTTT.